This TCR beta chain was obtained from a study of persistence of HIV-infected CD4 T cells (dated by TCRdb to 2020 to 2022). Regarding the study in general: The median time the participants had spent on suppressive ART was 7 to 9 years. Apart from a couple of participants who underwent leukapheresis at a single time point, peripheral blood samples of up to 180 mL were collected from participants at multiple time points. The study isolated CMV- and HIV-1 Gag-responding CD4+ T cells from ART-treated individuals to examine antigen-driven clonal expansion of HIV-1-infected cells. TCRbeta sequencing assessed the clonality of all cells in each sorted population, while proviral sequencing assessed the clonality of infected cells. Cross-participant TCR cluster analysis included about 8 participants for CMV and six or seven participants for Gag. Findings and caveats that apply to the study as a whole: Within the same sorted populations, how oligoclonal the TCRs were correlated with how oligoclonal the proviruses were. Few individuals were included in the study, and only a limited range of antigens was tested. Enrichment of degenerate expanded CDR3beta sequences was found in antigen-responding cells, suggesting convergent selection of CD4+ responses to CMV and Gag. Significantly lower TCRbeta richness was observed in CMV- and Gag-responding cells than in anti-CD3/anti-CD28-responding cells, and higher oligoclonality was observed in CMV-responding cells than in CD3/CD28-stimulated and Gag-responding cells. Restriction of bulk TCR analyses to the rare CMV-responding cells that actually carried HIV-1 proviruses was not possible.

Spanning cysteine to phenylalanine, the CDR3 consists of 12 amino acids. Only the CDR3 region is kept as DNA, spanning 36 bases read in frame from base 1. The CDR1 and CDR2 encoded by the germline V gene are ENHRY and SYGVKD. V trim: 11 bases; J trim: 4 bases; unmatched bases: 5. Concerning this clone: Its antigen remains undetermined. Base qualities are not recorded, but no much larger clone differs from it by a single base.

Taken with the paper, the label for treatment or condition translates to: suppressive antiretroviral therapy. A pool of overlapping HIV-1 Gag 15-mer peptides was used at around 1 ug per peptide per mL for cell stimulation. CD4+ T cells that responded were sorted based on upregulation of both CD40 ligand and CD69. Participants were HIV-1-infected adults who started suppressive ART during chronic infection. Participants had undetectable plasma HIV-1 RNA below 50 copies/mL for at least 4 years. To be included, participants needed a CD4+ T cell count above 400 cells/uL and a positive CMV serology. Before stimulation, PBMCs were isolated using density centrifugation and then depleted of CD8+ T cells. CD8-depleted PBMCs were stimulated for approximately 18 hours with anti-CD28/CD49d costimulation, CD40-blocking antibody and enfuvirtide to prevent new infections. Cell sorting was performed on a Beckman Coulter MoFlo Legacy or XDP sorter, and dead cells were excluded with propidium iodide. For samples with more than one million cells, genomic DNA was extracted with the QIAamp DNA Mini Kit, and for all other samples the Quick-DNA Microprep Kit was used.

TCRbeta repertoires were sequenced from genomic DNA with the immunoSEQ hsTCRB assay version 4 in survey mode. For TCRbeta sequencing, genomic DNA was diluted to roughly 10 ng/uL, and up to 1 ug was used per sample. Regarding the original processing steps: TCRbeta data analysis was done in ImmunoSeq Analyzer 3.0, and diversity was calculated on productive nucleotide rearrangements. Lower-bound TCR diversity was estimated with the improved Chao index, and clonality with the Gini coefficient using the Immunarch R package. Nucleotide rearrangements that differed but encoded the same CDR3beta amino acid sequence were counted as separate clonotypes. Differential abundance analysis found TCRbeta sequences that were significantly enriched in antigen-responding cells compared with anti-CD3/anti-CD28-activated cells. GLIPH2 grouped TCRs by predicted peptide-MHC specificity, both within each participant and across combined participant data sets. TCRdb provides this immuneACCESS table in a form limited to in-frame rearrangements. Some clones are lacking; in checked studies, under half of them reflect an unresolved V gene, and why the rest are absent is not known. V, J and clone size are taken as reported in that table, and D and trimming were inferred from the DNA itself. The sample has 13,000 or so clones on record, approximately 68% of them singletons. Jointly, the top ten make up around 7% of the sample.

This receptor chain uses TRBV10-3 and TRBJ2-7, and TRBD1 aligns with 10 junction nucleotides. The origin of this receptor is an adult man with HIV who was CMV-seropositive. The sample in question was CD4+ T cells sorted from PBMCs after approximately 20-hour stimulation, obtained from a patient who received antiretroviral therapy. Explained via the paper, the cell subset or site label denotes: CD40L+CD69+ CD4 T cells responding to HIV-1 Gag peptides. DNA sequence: TGTGCCGCCCGGACAGGGGGATACGAGCAGTACTTC. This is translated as CAARTGGYEQYF.